This T cell receptor beta chain was identified in a study of monozygotic twins with inflammatory bowel disease (dated by TCRdb to the late 2010s). Regarding the study in general: In total, 30 or so monozygotic twin pairs made up the full study: 19 Danish pairs, all IBD-discordant, plus nine German pairs, of which four were IBD-concordant and five were IBD-discordant. The search for disease-associated traits relied mainly on comparing, within discordant pairs, IBD patients with their genetically identical healthy co-twins. Each individual had, on average, about 151 000 unique TCRalpha sequences and 181 000 unique TCRbeta sequences available for analysis. Study-wide conclusions, independent of this receptor: Differing immunosuppressive treatments among patients may have added background noise and inter-individual variability to the repertoires. IBD patients had lower TCRbeta repertoire diversity, measured by the inverse Simpson index, than their healthy co-twins. No difference in repertoire similarity was observed between concordant and discordant twins, possibly owing to limited statistical power. Different T cell subtypes could not be distinguished in the analysis. The results gave no support for a single strong signal or clonotype linked to IBD. IBD patients shared fewer clonotypes with other individuals than healthy twins did, most markedly in patients showing signs of disease activity.

Library construction relied on 5' RACE. For each TCR library, approximately 4,000 ng of total RNA was used. cDNA was synthesized with SMARTScribe reverse transcriptase in eight separate reactions per sample. Unique molecular identifiers containing a 6-nucleotide sample barcode were introduced through template switching during cDNA synthesis. TCRalpha and TCRbeta cDNA was amplified by two nested PCRs of about 15 and 9 cycles, with bead purification after each PCR. Before amplification, the cDNA was treated with uracil DNA-glycosylase and purified using the QIAquick PCR purification kit. The second PCR added Illumina TruSeq-compatible adapters along with sample-specific barcodes. TapeStation and Qubit were used to check library quality and concentration, and 4.5 to 6.5 ng of each library was pooled. Pooled libraries were sequenced on an Illumina HiSeq2500 single-index Rapid Run with 2 x 100 bp reads and custom sequencing primers. Regarding the original processing steps: PCR and sequencing errors were corrected by UMI-based consensus assembly using MiGEC version 1.2.6. MiXCR version 2.1.1 handled V(D)J alignment, clonotype assembly and CDR3 extraction. To normalise gene usage, clonotype sharing and MAIT/NKT TCR abundance, the analysis used the top 1000, 10 000 and 20 000 clonotypes per sample. After downsampling to 27 000 UMIs, diversity was calculated as the inverse Simpson index using the vegan R package. Paired Mann-Whitney U tests were applied to discordant twin pairs, and Benjamini-Hochberg correction was used for multiple testing. TCRdb reprocessed the sequencing reads and holds a single record per CDR3 protein sequence, with no DNA. TCRdb, not the authors, supplied the V and J calls. The sample's records list around 97,000 distinct CDR3 sequences. About 2% of the sample comes from the top ten.

As to this clonotype: What antigen it recognizes has not been identified.

From each donor, a roughly 2.5 ml peripheral blood sample was collected into PAXgene tubes and stored at -80 degrees C. Without any T cell sorting, total RNA was extracted from whole blood using the PAXgene blood miRNA kit on an automated QIAcube. Peripheral blood from monozygotic twin pairs who were concordant or discordant for inflammatory bowel disease underwent deep TCRalpha and TCRbeta repertoire profiling using unique molecular barcoding. Smoking habits were recorded for all twin pairs, and each individual was classified as a current, former or never smoker. Sequencing was carried out using blood. The receptor was isolated from a human donor with ulcerative colitis or Crohn's disease, or a healthy co-twin of an affected twin (not recorded which).

The CDR3: CASLMDPAYEQYF. The V gene is TRBV6-2 or TRBV6-3 and the J gene is TRBJ2-7; no DNA is available, so the TRBD1 call from TCRdb remains unchecked. The CDR1 and CDR2 encoded by the germline V gene are MNHEY and SVGEGT. The CDR3 runs 13 amino acids, cysteine and phenylalanine included. No DNA appears here.